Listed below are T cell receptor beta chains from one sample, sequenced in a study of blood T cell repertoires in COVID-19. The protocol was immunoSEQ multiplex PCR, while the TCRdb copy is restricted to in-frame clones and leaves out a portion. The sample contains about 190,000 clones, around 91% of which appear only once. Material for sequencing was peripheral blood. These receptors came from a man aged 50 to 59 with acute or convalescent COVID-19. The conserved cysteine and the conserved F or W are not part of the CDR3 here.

CDR3aa: AIRETYQETQY
v_gene: TRBV10-3
j_gene: TRBJ2-5

CDR3aa: ASSREANQPQH
v_gene: TRBV18
j_gene: TRBJ1-5

CDR3aa: ASRRLAGANEQF
v_gene: TRBV19
j_gene: TRBJ2-1

CDR3aa: ASSPTTYRGPETQY
v_gene: TRBV28
j_gene: TRBJ2-5

CDR3aa: ASSRTSGIYTGELF
v_gene: TRBV7-8
j_gene: TRBJ2-2

CDR3aa: ASSGTGGNTIY
v_gene: TRBV28
j_gene: TRBJ1-3

CDR3aa: ASSRPSRTHNTGELF
v_gene: TRBV28
j_gene: TRBJ2-2

CDR3aa: ASSYGTSVIGELF
v_gene: TRBV27
j_gene: TRBJ2-2

CDR3aa: ASRPPGQVTDTQY
v_gene: TRBV27
j_gene: TRBJ2-3

CDR3aa: ASSPRGVANEKLF
v_gene: TRBV9
j_gene: TRBJ1-4

CDR3aa: ATRTVMNTEAF
v_gene: TRBV2
j_gene: TRBJ1-1

CDR3aa: ASSYLRGASQPQH
v_gene: TRBV6-5
j_gene: TRBJ1-5

CDR3aa: ASSIQFGGRVDTQY
v_gene: TRBV19
j_gene: TRBJ2-3

CDR3aa: ASSFFQGPYNEQF
v_gene: TRBV28
j_gene: TRBJ2-1

CDR3aa: ASSLIHGSGDTQY
v_gene: TRBV11-2
j_gene: TRBJ2-3

CDR3aa: ASSLSRVSGYT
v_gene: TRBV3-1/TRBV3-2
j_gene: TRBJ1-2

CDR3aa: ASSLPTVGNQPQH
v_gene: TRBV28
j_gene: TRBJ1-5

CDR3aa: ASSNPDRGLSDGYT
v_gene: TRBV6-2/TRBV6-3
j_gene: TRBJ1-2

CDR3aa: ASSNTNSPLH
v_gene: TRBV5-8
j_gene: TRBJ1-6

CDR3aa: ASSYPTGGRNEQY
v_gene: TRBV6-5
j_gene: TRBJ2-7

CDR3aa: ASSQTGTGETQY
v_gene: TRBV7-3
j_gene: TRBJ2-5

CDR3aa: ASSEMQVTFPDTQY
v_gene: TRBV6-1
j_gene: TRBJ2-3

CDR3aa: ASSQSGTDTQY
v_gene: TRBV18
j_gene: TRBJ2-3

CDR3aa: ASSGRNTIY
v_gene: TRBV4-2
j_gene: TRBJ1-3

CDR3aa: ASSLQVLTDTQY
v_gene: TRBV18
j_gene: TRBJ2-3

CDR3aa: ASSSSWGQGLLEQY
v_gene: TRBV7-9
j_gene: TRBJ2-7

CDR3aa: SVELAGGRSYEQY
v_gene: TRBV29-1
j_gene: TRBJ2-7

CDR3aa: ASGRGPTNEKLF
v_gene: TRBV28
j_gene: TRBJ1-4

CDR3aa: ASSQGWTGYSPLH
v_gene: TRBV3-1/TRBV3-2
j_gene: TRBJ1-6

CDR3aa: ASSLGTGNPYNEQF
v_gene: TRBV5-4
j_gene: TRBJ2-1

CDR3aa: ASSQQETQY
v_gene: TRBV11-1
j_gene: TRBJ2-5

CDR3aa: ASSIDTSTDTQY
v_gene: TRBV19
j_gene: TRBJ2-3

CDR3aa: ATRQELAGALGELF
v_gene: TRBV10-3
j_gene: TRBJ2-2

CDR3aa: ASSLVDEQF
v_gene: TRBV7-9
j_gene: TRBJ2-1

CDR3aa: ASSRTSGGYNEQF
v_gene: TRBV19
j_gene: TRBJ2-1

CDR3aa: ASSPGTEPYEQY
v_gene: TRBV18
j_gene: TRBJ2-7

CDR3aa: ASRSARGTVYNEKLF
v_gene: TRBV28
j_gene: TRBJ1-4

CDR3aa: ASSKGQGYQETQY
v_gene: TRBV9
j_gene: TRBJ2-5

CDR3aa: ASSPEAGRGETQY
v_gene: TRBV5-1
j_gene: TRBJ2-5

CDR3aa: ASSHPLQGSYGYT
v_gene: TRBV4-1
j_gene: TRBJ1-2